These T cell receptor beta chains were read from a single sample in a study of blood T cell repertoires in COVID-19. Only in-frame clones appear in the TCRdb table, and some are missing; sequencing was by immunoSEQ multiplex PCR. The table lists 200,000 to 300,000 clones, approximately 83% of them singletons. The sequenced sample consisted of peripheral blood. The origin of the receptors is a woman older than 75 with acute or convalescent COVID-19. The CDR3 runs from the conserved cysteine through the conserved F or W. A D gene is named only where the DNA matches it firmly. A row's size may be missing; if present it is once, few, many or a size class.

CDR3: CASSTVTPGLVGTQYF
DNA: TGTGCCAGCAGCACGGTAACTCCGGGACTAGTAGGGACCCAGTACTTC
size: -
J: TRBJ2-5
D: TRBD2
V: TRBV27

CDR3: CASVSGLLTGGAQYF
DNA: TGTGCCAGCGTCTCCGGCCTCCTGACTGGCGGGGCCCAGTACTTC
size: -
J: TRBJ2-5
D: -
V: TRBV7-9

CDR3: CASSGTGGAGTEAFF
DNA: TGTGCCAGCAGCGGGACAGGGGGCGCGGGCACTGAAGCTTTCTTT
size: few
J: TRBJ1-1
D: TRBD1
V: TRBV2

CDR3: CATSRDLLAGESSYNEQFF
DNA: TGTGCCACCAGCAGAGATCTACTAGCGGGGGAGAGCTCCTACAATGAGCAGTTCTTC
size: -
J: TRBJ2-1
D: TRBD2
V: TRBV15

CDR3: CASSLRGTDYEQYF
DNA: TGTGCCAGCAGCTTACGGGGGACAGACTACGAGCAGTACTTC
size: once
J: TRBJ2-7
D: -
V: TRBV11-3

CDR3: CASSSRGTANTEAFF
DNA: TGTGCCAGCAGCTCGAGAGGGACAGCGAACACTGAAGCTTTCTTT
size: -
J: TRBJ1-1
D: TRBD1
V: TRBV7-9

CDR3: CASSLNPRETQYF
DNA: TGTGCCAGCAGTTTAAACCCGAGGGAGACCCAGTACTTC
size: -
J: TRBJ2-5
D: -
V: TRBV12-3/TRBV12-4

CDR3: CASSLRQGAGAFF
DNA: TGTGCCAGCAGCTTAAGACAGGGGGCTGGAGCTTTCTTT
size: -
J: TRBJ1-1
D: TRBD1
V: TRBV7-3

CDR3: CASSPSGQGVSGELFF
DNA: TGTGCCAGCTCACCCTCGGGACAGGGGGTTTCCGGGGAGCTGTTTTTT
size: -
J: TRBJ2-2
D: TRBD1
V: TRBV18

CDR3: CASSRREAANEKLFF
DNA: TGTGCCAGCAGCCGTCGGGAGGCGGCTAATGAAAAACTGTTTTTT
size: -
J: TRBJ1-4
D: -
V: TRBV3-1/TRBV3-2

CDR3: CAWTKWGLRTEAFF
DNA: TGTGCCTGGACTAAGTGGGGGCTTCGGACTGAAGCTTTCTTT
size: -
J: TRBJ1-1
D: -
V: TRBV30

CDR3: CASSYPGPTDTQYF
DNA: TGTGCCAGCAGTTACCCAGGCCCCACAGATACGCAGTATTTT
size: -
J: TRBJ2-3
D: -
V: TRBV6-5

CDR3: CASRQGQYSTEAFF
DNA: TGTGCCAGCAGACAGGGACAGTATTCGACTGAAGCTTTCTTT
size: -
J: TRBJ1-1
D: TRBD1
V: TRBV28

CDR3: CASPTGQNTNTGELFF
DNA: TGTGCCAGTCCAACCGGACAAAATACGAACACCGGGGAGCTGTTTTTT
size: once
J: TRBJ2-2
D: -
V: TRBV25-1

CDR3: CAISPAGGEKLFF
DNA: TGTGCCATCAGCCCTGCAGGGGGCGAAAAACTGTTTTTT
size: -
J: TRBJ1-4
D: TRBD1
V: TRBV10-3

CDR3: CASSQWGQGADEQYF
DNA: TGTGCCAGCAGCCAATGGGGACAGGGGGCTGACGAGCAGTACTTC
size: -
J: TRBJ2-7
D: TRBD1
V: TRBV3-1/TRBV3-2

CDR3: CASSFGQGIYEKLFF
DNA: TGTGCCAGCAGTTTCGGACAGGGAATCTACGAAAAACTGTTTTTT
size: -
J: TRBJ1-4
D: TRBD1
V: TRBV6-6

CDR3: CASSTRQGPYEQYF
DNA: TGTGCCAGCAGCACCCGACAGGGCCCCTACGAGCAGTACTTC
size: -
J: TRBJ2-7
D: TRBD1
V: TRBV4-2

CDR3: CASNPTGWNTEAFF
DNA: TGTGCCAGCAACCCGACAGGGTGGAACACTGAAGCTTTCTTT
size: -
J: TRBJ1-1
D: TRBD1
V: TRBV6-6

CDR3: CASSRGQGEKLFF
DNA: TGTGCCAGCAGCCGGGGACAGGGGGAAAAACTGTTTTTT
size: -
J: TRBJ1-4
D: TRBD1
V: TRBV7-3

CDR3: CASSPFDGNYGYTF
DNA: TGTGCCAGCTCACCGTTCGACGGGAACTATGGCTACACCTTC
size: -
J: TRBJ1-2
D: -
V: TRBV18

CDR3: CASSPGQGREKLFF
DNA: TGTGCCAGCAGCCCGGGACAGGGTCGTGAAAAACTGTTTTTT
size: -
J: TRBJ1-4
D: TRBD1
V: TRBV9

CDR3: CASSSFIDRDPPNF
DNA: TGTGCCAGCAGCTCCTTCATAGACAGGGATCCTCCTAACTTC
size: -
J: TRBJ2-7
D: TRBD1
V: TRBV7-8

CDR3: CASSPTGGTEAFF
DNA: TGTGCCAGCTCACCTACAGGGGGAACTGAAGCTTTCTTT
size: -
J: TRBJ1-1
D: TRBD1
V: TRBV18

CDR3: CATSRDQGRPGGTEAFF
DNA: TGTGCCACCAGCAGAGATCAGGGACGCCCGGGGGGCACTGAAGCTTTCTTT
size: few
J: TRBJ1-1
D: -
V: TRBV15

CDR3: CASSLRTGASRFSPLHF
DNA: TGTGCCAGCAGCCTTCGGACAGGGGCCTCCCGTTTTTCACCCCTCCACTTT
size: -
J: TRBJ1-6
D: TRBD1
V: TRBV7-9

CDR3: CASSRLAGFNEQFF
DNA: TGTGCCAGCAGTCGACTAGCGGGGTTTAATGAGCAGTTCTTC
size: -
J: TRBJ2-1
D: TRBD2
V: TRBV27

CDR3: CASSEGAGVGNSPLHF
DNA: TGTGCCAGCAGTGAAGGGGCAGGGGTCGGTAATTCACCCCTCCACTTT
size: -
J: TRBJ1-6
D: -
V: TRBV6-1

CDR3: CASSPGVPGELFF
DNA: TGTGCCAGCAGCCCAGGGGTACCCGGGGAGCTGTTTTTT
size: -
J: TRBJ2-2
D: -
V: TRBV11-3

CDR3: CASRLAGDYEQYF
DNA: TGTGCCAGCAGACTAGCGGGGGACTACGAGCAGTACTTC
size: -
J: TRBJ2-7
D: TRBD2
V: TRBV27

CDR3: CASSQDSWAPGVPYEQYF
DNA: TGCGCCAGCAGCCAAGATTCATGGGCGCCAGGGGTTCCCTACGAGCAGTACTTC
size: -
J: TRBJ2-7
D: -
V: TRBV4-1

CDR3: CAISGSGTGNTEAFF
DNA: TGTGCCATCAGTGGATCCGGGACAGGGAACACTGAAGCTTTCTTT
size: -
J: TRBJ1-1
D: TRBD1
V: TRBV10-3

CDR3: CASSPQTGGYNEQYF
DNA: TGTGCCAGCAGCCCACAGACAGGGGGCTACAACGAGCAGTACTTC
size: -
J: TRBJ2-7
D: TRBD1
V: TRBV9

CDR3: CSAGGEQPQHF
DNA: TGCAGTGCGGGCGGGGAGCAGCCCCAGCATTTT
size: -
J: TRBJ1-5
D: -
V: TRBV20-1

CDR3: CAIRGGLNSPLHF
DNA: TGTGCCATTCGAGGGGGCCTAAATTCACCCCTCCACTTT
size: -
J: TRBJ1-6
D: TRBD1
V: TRBV12-3/TRBV12-4

CDR3: CASGVANNEQFF
DNA: TGTGCCAGCGGGGTGGCAAACAATGAGCAGTTCTTC
size: -
J: TRBJ2-1
D: -
V: TRBV19

CDR3: CASRGGPANTGELFF
DNA: TGTGCCAGCCGTGGGGGGCCCGCGAACACCGGGGAGCTGTTTTTT
size: -
J: TRBJ2-2
D: -
V: TRBV2

CDR3: CATSDPGGSGGYTF
DNA: TGTGCCACCAGTGATCCAGGGGGTTCCGGCGGCTACACCTTC
size: -
J: TRBJ1-2
D: TRBD1
V: TRBV24-1

CDR3: CASRPTGKTEAFF
DNA: TGTGCCAGCAGACCGACAGGGAAGACTGAAGCTTTCTTT
size: -
J: TRBJ1-1
D: TRBD1
V: TRBV2

CDR3: CASSLQQGANQPQHF
DNA: TGTGCCAGCAGTTTACAACAGGGGGCCAATCAGCCCCAGCATTTT
size: -
J: TRBJ1-5
D: TRBD1
V: TRBV28

CDR3: CATSWGQGPPASPLHF
DNA: TGTGCCACCAGCTGGGGTCAGGGGCCCCCAGCTTCACCCCTCCACTTT
size: -
J: TRBJ1-6
D: -
V: TRBV15

CDR3: CASRRDSSYGYTF
DNA: TGTGCCAGCAGACGGGACAGCAGCTATGGCTACACCTTC
size: many
J: TRBJ1-2
D: TRBD1
V: TRBV28

CDR3: CASSPAGGDSTDTQYF
DNA: TGTGCCAGCTCACCGGCCGGGGGAGACTCCACAGATACGCAGTATTTT
size: -
J: TRBJ2-3
D: -
V: TRBV18

CDR3: CASRPRQGDYGYTF
DNA: TGTGCCAGCAGACCCCGACAGGGGGACTATGGCTACACCTTC
size: once
J: TRBJ1-2
D: TRBD1
V: TRBV6-6

CDR3: CASSSRQGTANTGELFF
DNA: TGTGCCAGCAGCTCCCGGCAGGGGACAGCCAACACCGGGGAGCTGTTTTTT
size: -
J: TRBJ2-2
D: TRBD1
V: TRBV7-8